The entry below describes one T cell receptor beta chain. V lost 5 bases to trimming and J lost 2 bases; unmatched junction nucleotides: 6. Germline CDR1 MNHEY, CDR2 SMNVEV (reference sequence). The CDR3 has 15 amino acids. Assay used: immunoSEQ multiplex PCR; TCRdb lists only in-frame clones, some missing. The profile shows approximately 130,000 clones, nearly 90% of them singletons. The data belong to a study of T cell responses to AZD1222 COVID-19 vaccine. This clonotype was obtained from an adult who received the AZD1222 COVID-19 vaccine. The chain joins TRBV27 to TRBJ2-1, with TRBD2 matching 7 bases. The sequences come from peripheral blood, collected 28 days after the second AZD1222 dose. The CDR3 DNA follows: TGTGCCAGCAGTCGGGGCGGGAGCGCCTACAATGAGCAGTTCTTC. It specifies CASSRGGSAYNEQFF.